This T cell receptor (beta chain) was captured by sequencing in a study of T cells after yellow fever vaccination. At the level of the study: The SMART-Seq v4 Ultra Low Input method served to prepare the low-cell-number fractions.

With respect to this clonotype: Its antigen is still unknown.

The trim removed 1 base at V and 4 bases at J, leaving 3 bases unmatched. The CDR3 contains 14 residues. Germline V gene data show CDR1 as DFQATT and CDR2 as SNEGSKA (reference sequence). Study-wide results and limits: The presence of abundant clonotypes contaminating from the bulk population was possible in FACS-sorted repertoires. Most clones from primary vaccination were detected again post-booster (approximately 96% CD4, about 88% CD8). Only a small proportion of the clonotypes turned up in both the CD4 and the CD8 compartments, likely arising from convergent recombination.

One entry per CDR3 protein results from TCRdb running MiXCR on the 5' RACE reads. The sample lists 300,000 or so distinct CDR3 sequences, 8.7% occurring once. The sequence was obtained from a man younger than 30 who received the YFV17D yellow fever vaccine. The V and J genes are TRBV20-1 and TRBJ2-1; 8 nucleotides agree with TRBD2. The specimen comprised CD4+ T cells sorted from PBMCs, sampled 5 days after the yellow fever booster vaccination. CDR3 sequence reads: CSARAGGIYNEQFF. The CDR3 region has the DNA TGCAGTGCTAGAGCGGGGGGGATATACAATGAGCAGTTCTTC.